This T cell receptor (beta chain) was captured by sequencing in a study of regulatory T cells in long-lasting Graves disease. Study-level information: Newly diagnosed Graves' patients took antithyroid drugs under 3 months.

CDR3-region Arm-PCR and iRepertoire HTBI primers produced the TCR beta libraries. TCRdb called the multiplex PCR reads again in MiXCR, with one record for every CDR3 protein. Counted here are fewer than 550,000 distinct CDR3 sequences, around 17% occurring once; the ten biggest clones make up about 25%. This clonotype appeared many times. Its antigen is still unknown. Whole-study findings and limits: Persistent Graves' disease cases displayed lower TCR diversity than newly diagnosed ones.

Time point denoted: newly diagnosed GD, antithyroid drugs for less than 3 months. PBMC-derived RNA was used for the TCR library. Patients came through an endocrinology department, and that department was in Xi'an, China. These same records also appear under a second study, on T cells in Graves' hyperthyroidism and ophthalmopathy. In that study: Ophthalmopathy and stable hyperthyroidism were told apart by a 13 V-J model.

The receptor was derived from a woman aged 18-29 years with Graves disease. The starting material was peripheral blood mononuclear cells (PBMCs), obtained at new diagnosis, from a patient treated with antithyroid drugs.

The CDR3 spells CASSEARDGELFF. The CDR3 DNA is TGTGCCAGCAGTGAAGCGCGGGACGGGGAGCTGTTTTTT. This chain connects TRBV2 to TRBJ2-2; D perhaps matches TRBD2 (6 bases). Trimming took off 0 bases at V and 7 bases at J, with 6 bases between the two ends. The CDR3 has 13 residues. Germline V CDR1 and CDR2: SNHLY, FYNNEI. The whole variable domain, filled in from reference TRBV2 and TRBJ2-2, reads EPEVTQTPSHQVTQMGQEVILRCVPISNHLYFYWYRQILGQKVEFLVSFYNNEISEKSEIFDDQFSVERPDGSNFTLKIRSTKLEDSAMYFCASSEARDGELFFGEGSRLTVL.